This T cell receptor (beta chain) was profiled in a study of cytomegalovirus exposure and HLA in healthy donors. Study details: The approximately 680 first-cohort repertoires and the 120 or so validation repertoires shared the same platform, a later analysis reported. Study observations and caveats: In vitro, a few CMV-associated chains proved specific for CMV antigens. Accounts indicate the classifier identified cytomegalovirus status with strong specificity and sensitivity.

The method was immunoSEQ multiplex PCR; TCRdb's version includes in-frame clones alone and lacks a portion of them. The sample includes 150,000 to 200,000 clones, 80% to 90% of them seen just once. The CDR3 is 15 amino acids. Trimming removed 2 bases from V and 4 bases from J; junction bases left unmatched: 5. Germline lookup yields CDR1 MNHEY and CDR2 SMNVEV (reference sequence). The donors formed part of the approximately 130-subject validation cohort, distinct from the approximately 670-subject first cohort. On this clone: What it binds is not known.

Sequencing was performed on PBMCs. J is TRBJ2-5 and V is TRBV27, with 9 bases fitting TRBD1. The clonotype was recovered from a woman aged 18-35 years in good health and CMV-seronegative. The DNA for the CDR3 is TGTGCCAGCAGTTTAAAGGGACAGGGTGGAGAGACCCAGTACTTC. It specifies CASSLKGQGGETQYF.